This T cell receptor beta chain derives from a study of T cell repertoires in cytomegalovirus infection. Study context: Public TCR beta signatures marked donors with CMV infection and the matching HLA. General observations from the study: Of the TCR beta families, the public ones yielded a cumulative frequency that identified carriers of CMV plus the relevant HLA. Dominating the ex vivo response were HLA-C-restricted CMV-specific TCR beta clonotypes.

TCRdb ran MiXCR on the reads and lists one entry per CDR3 protein. Of 490,000 or so distinct CDR3 sequences in the sample, about 11% were seen once. This clonotype was found a few times. The antigen is not known. The CDR3 is 14 amino acids. V was cut by 0 bases and J by 1 base, with 5 bases left in between. Germline V lookup: CDR1 SGHRS, CDR2 YFSETQ. The sample consisted of PBMCs. This receptor was taken from a human donor in good health (CMV status not recorded). Some clones in this sample may be carry-over from other donors' samples. The chain employs TRBV5-1 and TRBJ2-1, with unresolved D. The DNA for the CDR3 is TGCGCCAGCAGCTTGGCCGAATCCTACAATGAGCAGTTCTTC. It translates to CASSLAESYNEQFF.